Each of the 22 T cell receptor beta chains below was sequenced from the same sample in a study of beta chain features in type 1 diabetes. Of the isolated RNA, all was reverse transcribed, and so the sequenced material was expressed TCRB transcripts. TCRdb's table, derived via immunoSEQ multiplex PCR, lists solely in-frame clones and lacks some. The data contain 450,000 to 550,000 clones, approximately 28% of them seen just once; the ten biggest clones take up roughly 0.06%. The source material was naive CD4+ T cells from blood. The receptors were gathered from a man aged 18-30 years in good health.

This clone was observed a few times. The chain joins TRBV9 to TRBJ2-1; D perhaps matches TRBD2 (6 bases). V was trimmed by 0 bases and J by 0 bases, leaving 13 bases between them. CDR3 length: 17 amino acids. The germline V gene encodes CDR1 SGDLS and CDR2 YYNGEE. In DNA form, the CDR3 reads TGTGCCAGCAGCGTAGCATGGGACTCGGGCTCCTACAATGAGCAGTTCTTC. Translation gives CASSVAWDSGSYNEQFF.

This clone was detected only a few times. V usage is TRBV13 and J usage is TRBJ2-1, with TRBD2 matching over 8 bases. The CDR3 has 18 residues. The germline CDR1 and CDR2 sequences are PRHDT and FYEKMQ (reference sequence). J was trimmed by 7 bases and V by 4 bases; bases with no gene match: 18. DNA for the CDR3: TGTGCCAGCAGCTCCACCCCTGTTGAAGCGGGAGCGGTTAATGAGCAGTTCTTC. Amino acids: CASSSTPVEAGAVNEQFF.

This clone came up a few times. The gene calls are TRBV9 and TRBJ2-7; D uncertain. Trimming removed 4 bases at V and 3 bases at J, with 14 bases between. CDR3 length: 14 residues. CDR1 is SGDLS and CDR2 is YYNGEE in the germline V gene. The CDR3 reads CASSTDRVGYEQYF. As DNA, the CDR3 is TGTGCCAGCAGCACCGACCGGGTTGGCTACGAGCAGTACTTC. The full variable domain, its missing parts supplied by reference TRBV9 and TRBJ2-7, is DSGVTQTPKHLITATGQRVTLRCSPRSGDLSVYWYQQSLDQGLQFLIQYYNGEERAKGNILERFSAQQFPDLHSELNLSSLELGDSALYFCASSTDRVGYEQYFGPGTRLTVT.

V gene TRBV30 combines with J gene TRBJ2-7; D tentatively fits TRBD1 or TRBD2 (5 bases each). The germline gives CDR1 GTSNPN, CDR2 SVGIG (reference sequence). The CDR3 extends over 17 amino acids. V shed 3 bases and J shed 4 bases, with 25 bases lying between them. The DNA for the CDR3 is TGTGCCTGGAGCCCTACTACAGGCGGAGGTAGGATATACGAGCAGTACTTC. Residues: CAWSPTTGGGRIYEQYF.

V usage is TRBV27 and J usage is TRBJ2-1; 8 nucleotides line up with TRBD1. Germline trimming cut 5 bases from V and 5 bases from J; bases unmatched to any gene: 11. CDR3 length equals 16 residues. Germline assignment: CDR1 MNHEY and CDR2 SMNVEV (reference sequence). CDR3 residues: CASSTNRGLGDNEQFF. DNA for the CDR3: TGTGCCAGCAGTACCAACAGGGGGTTGGGGGACAATGAGCAGTTCTTC.

This chain connects TRBV28 to TRBJ2-1, with D possibly TRBD1 on 6 matching bases. CDR3 length: 13 residues. The V and J ends lost 5 bases and 7 bases respectively, with 12 bases between them. Per the germline V gene, CDR1 is MDHEN and CDR2 is SYDVKM. The CDR3 loop is CASSPRRGNEQFF. In DNA, the CDR3 is TGTGCCAGCAGTCCCCGCAGGGGAAATGAGCAGTTCTTC.

This clone was detected only a few times. This chain joins TRBV25-1 and TRBJ2-3; maybe TRBD2 (6 bases). The CDR3 contains 15 residues. The V gene lost 3 bases and the J gene lost 2 bases, with 12 bases spanning the gap. The germline V gene encodes CDR1 MGHDK and CDR2 SYGVNS. CDR3 in DNA: TGTGCCAGCAGTGAGGATCGCGGGGTCACAGATACGCAGTATTTT. Translating it yields CASSEDRGVTDTQYF.

Comment on this clone: At the DNA level, this CDR3 is encoded by other sequences in the same sample as well. The chain couples TRBV29-1 to TRBJ2-7; D might be TRBD1 (5 bases). The CDR3 extends over 12 amino acids. From germline, CDR1 is SQVTM and CDR2 ANQGSEA. V lost 8 bases and J lost 5, with 16 bases in between. CDR3 sequence: CSLMGPDNEQYF. The CDR3 bases are TGCAGCCTAATGGGGCCGGACAACGAGCAGTACTTC.

This clone showed up just a few times. This chain connects TRBV15 to TRBJ2-1; 8 bases are shared with TRBD1. CDR1 and CDR2 (germline): LNHNV, YYDKDF (reference sequence). With V trimmed by 0 bases and J by 0 bases, 4 bases remained unmatched. The CDR3 has 17 residues. Written as DNA, the CDR3 is TGTGCCACCAGCAGAGACAGGGGGCTTCTCTCCTACAATGAGCAGTTCTTC. This gives the protein CATSRDRGLLSYNEQFF.

This clone was counted only a few times. Other DNA sequences in the sample encode the same CDR3. V gene TRBV5-1 combines with J gene TRBJ1-1; tentative D call: TRBD1 (5 bases). V was pared by 1 base and J by 1 base, with 5 bases between. This CDR3 contains 13 residues. CDR1 SGHRS and CDR2 YFSETQ come from the germline V gene. For the CDR3, the DNA is TGCGCCAGCAGCTTGCAGGGGAACACTGAAGCTTTCTTT. Translating gives CASSLQGNTEAFF.

This clone occurred a few times. This rearrangement joins TRBV2 to TRBJ2-1; 9 nucleotides line up with TRBD2. The CDR3 runs 16 residues. Germline-derived CDR1 and CDR2 are SNHLY and FYNNEI. The V and J ends lost 5 bases and 0 bases, in that order; junction bases with no gene match: 5. The CDR3, as DNA: TGTGCCAGCAGTCCTGGACTAGCGAGCTCCTACAATGAGCAGTTCTTC. It encodes CASSPGLASSYNEQFF.

The genes are TRBV5-6 and TRBJ2-6, with D perhaps assigned TRBD1 or TRBD2 (5 bases each). This CDR3 is built from 16 residues. Trimming shortened V by 3 bases and J by 0 bases, and 10 bases separated the two germline ends. The germline gives CDR1 SGHDT, CDR2 YYEEEE. The CDR3: CASSWGPSSGANVLTF. The CDR3 region has the DNA TGTGCCAGCAGCTGGGGACCTTCCTCTGGGGCCAACGTCCTGACTTTC.

This clone was seen more than once but under ten times. The chain carries TRBV18 and TRBJ2-4, with 8 bases that match TRBD1. The CDR3 has 16 amino acids. The germline CDR1 and CDR2 sequences are KGHSH and LQKENI. The ends lost 4 bases at V and 0 bases at J; junction bases unmatched: 5. CDR3 coding DNA: TGTGCCAGCTCACAGGGACAGGATCTAGCCAAAAACATTCAGTACTTC. Its translation: CASSQGQDLAKNIQYF.

This clone was found a few times. This chain connects TRBV29-1 to TRBJ2-2, with 14 positions matching TRBD2. From germline, CDR1 is SQVTM and CDR2 ANQGSEA. The CDR3 spans 17 residues. V dropped 7 bases and J dropped 6; count of bases not matched to a gene: 13. The CDR3 bases are TGCAGCGCACTACCGGGACTAGCGGGAGTTGGGTCCGGGGAGCTGTTTTTT. It codes for CSALPGLAGVGSGELFF.

The chain links TRBV6-1 to TRBJ1-1; possible D gene TRBD1, 6 bases. This CDR3 has 13 amino acids. From germline, CDR1 is MNHNS and CDR2 SASEGT. V lost 6 bases and J lost 3, with 11 bases in between. CDR3 protein: CASRSTGYTEAFF. CDR3 nucleotide sequence: TGTGCCAGCAGATCCACAGGGTACACTGAAGCTTTCTTT.

The chain is built from TRBV7-2 and TRBJ2-1, with D perhaps matching TRBD1 (5 bases). The CDR3 covers 16 residues. V shed 5 bases and J shed 8 bases, with 22 bases lying between them. Per the germline V gene, CDR1 is SGHTA and CDR2 is FQGNSA. CDR3 region: CASSPAVAMGQDEQFF. The CDR3 DNA follows: TGTGCCAGCAGCCCCGCGGTAGCAATGGGGCAGGATGAGCAGTTCTTC. Full variable domain (rest looked up from reference TRBV7-2 and TRBJ2-1): GAGVSQSPSNKVTEKGKDVELRCDPISGHTALYWYRQSLGQGLEFLIYFQGNSAPDKSGLPSDRFSAERTGGSVSTLTIQRTQQEDSAVYLCASSPAVAMGQDEQFFGPGTRLTVL.

There are a few counts of this clone. V usage is TRBV4-1 and J usage is TRBJ2-5; 8 bases match TRBD2. This CDR3 is 14 amino acids long. Germline V gene lookup returns CDR1 MGHRA and CDR2 YSYEKL. J lost 2 bases, V lost 5 bases, and 4 bases had no gene match. The CDR3 loop is CASSSRLAQETQYF. CDR3 sequence (DNA): TGCGCCAGCAGCTCTCGACTAGCGCAAGAGACCCAGTACTTC.

This sequence joins TRBV30 and TRBJ2-2, with D unresolved. Per the germline V gene, CDR1 is GTSNPN and CDR2 is SVGIG (reference sequence). The germline V and J ends were trimmed by 2 bases and 6 bases, with 7 bases remaining between them. The CDR3 contains 12 residues. The CDR3: CAWSQGAGELFF. Written as DNA, the CDR3 is TGTGCCTGGAGTCAAGGAGCCGGGGAGCTGTTTTTT.

The chain couples TRBV30 to TRBJ1-5; TRBD1 matches 7 bases. CDR3 length: 14 amino acids. Germline trimming cut 2 bases from V and 7 bases from J; bases unmatched to any gene: 8. Germline V lookup: CDR1 GTSNPN, CDR2 SVGIG (reference sequence). The CDR3 nucleotides read TGTGCCTGGAGTATCGACAGGGCTAGACAGCCCCAGCATTTT. This codes for CAWSIDRARQPQHF.

The rearrangement links TRBV28 to TRBJ2-5; D gene unclear. From germline, CDR1 is MDHEN and CDR2 SYDVKM. The germline V and J ends were trimmed by 5 bases and 0 bases, with 13 bases remaining between them. CDR3 length: 15 amino acids. CDR3 bases: TGTGCCAGCAGTATGGCGTCGGCCAACCAAGAGACCCAGTACTTC. The encoded protein is CASSMASANQETQYF.

The chain is built from TRBV4-2 and TRBJ2-7; 10 bases line up with TRBD2. The CDR3 totals 16 residues. Germline trimming cut 0 bases from V and 6 bases from J; bases unmatched to any gene: 8. CDR1 and CDR2 (germline): LGHNA, YNFKEQ. This chain's CDR3 is CASSQDSLAGDSEQYF. The DNA of the CDR3 is TGTGCCAGCAGCCAAGATAGTCTAGCGGGAGACTCCGAGCAGTACTTC.

This clone has more than one count but fewer than ten. This sequence joins TRBV10-3 and TRBJ2-4, with D perhaps TRBD1 or TRBD2 (5 bases each). Trimming took off 3 bases at V and 4 bases at J, with 7 bases between the two ends. Germline CDR1 ENHRY, CDR2 SYGVKD. CDR3 size: 13 residues. CDR3 bases: TGTGCCATCAGTGAAGAGGGGAAAAACATTCAGTACTTC. Translation: CAISEEGKNIQYF.